One and the same sample provided the 31 T cell receptor beta chains below, sequenced in a study of cytotoxic CD8 clonotypes in ibrutinib-treated CLL. Sequenced by immunoSEQ multiplex PCR; TCRdb stores in-frame clones only, minus some. Counted here are 120,000 to 150,000 clones, around 93% occurring once; the ten biggest clones make up approximately 10%. The sample here was PBMCs, taken after 12 months of ibrutinib treatment. Every receptor here comes from a human donor with chronic lymphocytic leukemia.

This clone was observed a few times. The rearrangement uses TRBV7-9 and TRBJ1-5; D is ambiguous. The CDR3 length is 14 residues. From germline, CDR1 is SEHNR and CDR2 FQNEAQ (reference sequence). Trimming removed 5 bases from V and 5 bases from J, with 13 bases in between. In DNA, the CDR3 is TGTGCCAGCAGCCCCCGGGAGGAGGATCAGCCCCAGCATTTT. Residues: CASSPREEDQPQHF.

This clone was observed a few times. V gene TRBV14 combines with J gene TRBJ2-7; D is undetermined. From germline, CDR1 is SGHDN and CDR2 FVKESK. This CDR3 has 13 amino acids. V was trimmed by 5 bases and J by 7 bases, leaving 15 bases between them. The CDR3: CASSYGRSSEQYF. CDR3 sequence (DNA): TGTGCCAGCAGCTATGGTCGGTCCTCGGAGCAGTACTTC.

The DNA of the CDR3 is TGTGCCGTTGGCTTCGCGGGAGTCTACGAGCAGTACTTC. The encoded protein is CAVGFAGVYEQYF. The genes are TRBV27 and TRBJ2-7; 7 nucleotides match TRBD2. The CDR3 loop spans 13 amino acids. CDR1 is MNHEY and CDR2 is SMNVEV in the germline V gene (reference sequence). With V trimmed by 11 bases and J by 3 bases, 10 bases remained unmatched.

The table lists this clone with a few counts. The J gene is TRBJ2-7, the V gene TRBV7-2, with a weak D call TRBD2 (6 bases). The V end lost 5 bases, the J end lost 12 bases, and 20 bases lay between the germline ends. CDR3 length: 13 amino acids. Germline V lookup: CDR1 SGHTA, CDR2 FQGNSA. CDR3: CASSPPLARWRYF. In DNA form, the CDR3 reads TGTGCCAGCAGCCCTCCGCTAGCGCGGTGGCGGTACTTC.

The chain is built from TRBV28 and TRBJ2-1; 8 nucleotides align to TRBD2. Germline CDR1 MDHEN, CDR2 SYDVKM. This CDR3 spans 15 amino acids. J gave up 8 bases and V 3 bases, and 9 bases lay outside the gene matches. The CDR3 bases are TGTGCCAGCAGTTTGGTCGGGAGGGCCAAGGATGAGCAGTTCTTC. It yields the protein CASSLVGRAKDEQFF.

The CDR3 sequence: CASRPRLAGVYEQYF. The CDR3 bases are TGTGCCAGCAGGCCCCGGTTAGCGGGAGTTTACGAGCAGTACTTC. The chain combines TRBV7-2 with TRBJ2-7, with TRBD2 matching 9 bases. Germline V gene sequence: CDR1 SGHTA, CDR2 FQGNSA. The CDR3 length is 15 residues. V lost 6 bases and J lost 4; bases outside the gene matches: 10.

This clone was counted a single time. The V call is TRBV11-2, the J call TRBJ2-3; 7 bases fit TRBD2. Per germline, CDR1 SGHAT and CDR2 FQNNGV. CDR3 length equals 14 residues. The ends lost 3 bases at V and 6 bases at J; junction bases unmatched: 6. The CDR3 nucleotides are TGTGCCAGCAGCTTCCTAGCGGTCCCGGATACGCAGTATTTT. It codes for CASSFLAVPDTQYF.

This chain connects TRBV5-1 to TRBJ1-2; 7 nucleotides line up with TRBD1. CDR1 is SGHRS and CDR2 is YFSETQ in the germline V gene. Trimming at V came to 7 bases and at J to 6 bases, leaving 15 bases not matched to a gene. The CDR3 has 15 amino acids. CDR3 DNA: TGCGCCAGCTATAAGGACACCCGGGACAGACATGGCTACACCTTC. Amino acids: CASYKDTRDRHGYTF.

The chain recombines TRBV5-6 with TRBJ2-7; D gene uncertain. CDR3 length: 12 amino acids. V was cut by 7 bases and J by 6 bases, with 14 bases left in between. Germline V lookup: CDR1 SGHDT, CDR2 YYEEEE. The CDR3 sequence is CASGVFSLEQYF. In nucleotides, the CDR3 is TGTGCCAGCGGTGTATTCTCCCTCGAGCAGTACTTC.

The chain employs TRBV28 and TRBJ2-4; D unclear. CDR1 and CDR2 from the germline V gene are MDHEN and SYDVKM. This CDR3 has 13 amino acids. Trimming took 3 bases from V and 5 from J, leaving 8 bases between them. The CDR3 protein is CASSFIAQNIQYF. DNA of the CDR3: TGTGCCAGCAGTTTCATAGCACAAAACATTCAGTACTTC.

The gene calls are TRBV18 and TRBJ1-5; unclear D gene. Germline V lookup: CDR1 KGHSH, CDR2 LQKENI. V shed 2 bases and J shed 6 bases, with 14 bases lying between them. CDR3 length: 15 amino acids. CDR3 DNA sequence: TGTGCCAGCTCACCAGGTCCCCAAGATGGTCAGCCCCAGCATTTT. It encodes CASSPGPQDGQPQHF. The variable domain in full, with the rest retrieved from reference TRBV18 and TRBJ1-5, is NAGVMQNPRHLVRRRGQEARLRCSPMKGHSHVYWYRQLPEEGLKFMVYLQKENIIDESGMPKERFSAEFPKEGPSILRIQQVVRGDSAAYFCASSPGPQDGQPQHFGDGTRLSIL.

This sequence joins TRBV6-5 and TRBJ2-4; no firm D call. The CDR3 has 15 amino acids. With 2 bases removed from V and 4 bases from J, the gap between germline ends came to 12 bases. Germline V CDR1 and CDR2: MNHEY, SVGAGI. The CDR3 nucleotides read TGTGCCAGCAGTTACACAAAAAAGACAAAAAACATTCAGTACTTC. It is translated as CASSYTKKTKNIQYF.

The chain couples TRBV5-1 to TRBJ1-4; 7 bases are shared with TRBD1. CDR3 size: 15 residues. In germline, CDR1 is SGHRS, CDR2 YFSETQ. The V and J ends lost 4 bases and 6 bases, in that order; junction bases with no gene match: 9. CDR3 sequence reads: CASSPSGTDYEKLFF. For the CDR3, the DNA is TGCGCCAGCAGCCCGTCCGGGACAGACTATGAAAAACTGTTTTTT.

The chain links TRBV6-5 to TRBJ1-5; D might be TRBD1 (5 bases). Germline V lookup: CDR1 MNHEY, CDR2 SVGAGI. The V and J ends lost 4 bases and 4 bases respectively, with 11 bases between them. The CDR3 runs to 14 residues. CDR3 protein: CASSSGGQNQPQHF. In nucleotides, the CDR3 is TGTGCCAGCAGTTCCGGGGGTCAGAATCAGCCCCAGCATTTT.

The chain couples TRBV7-9 to TRBJ2-7, with 8 bases that match TRBD1. V shed 2 bases, J shed 2 bases, and the junction held 8 bases outside the gene matches. The germline V gene encodes CDR1 SEHNR and CDR2 FQNEAQ (reference sequence). The CDR3 has 16 amino acids. This chain's CDR3 is CASSLSRDRSAYEQYF. The CDR3, as DNA: TGTGCCAGCAGCTTAAGCCGGGACAGGTCTGCCTACGAGCAGTACTTC.

This chain links TRBV7-3 with TRBJ2-5; 7 nucleotides align to TRBD1. CDR1 SGHTA and CDR2 FQGTGA come from the germline V gene. This CDR3 has 16 residues. Germline trimming cut 0 bases from V and 2 bases from J; bases unmatched to any gene: 6. The CDR3 nucleotides are TGTGCCAGCAGCTTAACGGGTTCGACAGGGCAAGAGACCCAGTACTTC. Protein sequence: CASSLTGSTGQETQYF.

The J gene is TRBJ2-5, the V gene TRBV7-8; 14 bases align to TRBD2. The V and J ends lost 6 bases and 4 bases, in that order; junction bases with no gene match: 7. Germline CDR1 reads SGHVS; CDR2 reads FQNEAQ. This CDR3 comprises 16 residues. CDR3 in DNA: TGTGCCAGCAGTAGAGGGACTAGCGGGAGACCAGAGACCCAGTACTTC. Translating it yields CASSRGTSGRPETQYF.

The J gene is TRBJ1-1, the V gene TRBV7-2, with unresolved D. V gave up 2 bases and J gave up 3 bases, with 10 bases separating them. Germline V CDR1 and CDR2: SGHTA, FQGNSA. The CDR3 is made up of 14 amino acids. The CDR3 loop is CASSLSQVYTEAFF. Written as DNA, the CDR3 is TGTGCCAGCAGCTTATCGCAAGTCTACACTGAAGCTTTCTTT. Full variable domain (remainder filled in from reference TRBV7-2 and TRBJ1-1): GAGVSQSPSNKVTEKGKDVELRCDPISGHTALYWYRQSLGQGLEFLIYFQGNSAPDKSGLPSDRFSAERTGGSVSTLTIQRTQQEDSAVYLCASSLSQVYTEAFFGQGTRLTVV.

The V call is TRBV5-4, the J call TRBJ1-1, with 7 bases identical to TRBD1. Germline values: CDR1 SGHNT, CDR2 YYREEE (reference sequence). The ends lost 4 bases at V and 1 base at J; junction bases unmatched: 13. The CDR3 is 17 amino acids. As DNA, the CDR3 is TGTGCCAGCAGCACAGGGACAGTGTACTCTCCGAACACTGAAGCTTTCTTT. It codes for CASSTGTVYSPNTEAFF.

The chain couples TRBV5-4 to TRBJ1-1; D call uncertain. Germline CDR1 and CDR2: SGHNT and YYREEE (reference sequence). The CDR3 length is 14 residues. Deletions cut 3 bases from V and 5 bases from J, with 14 bases between. This CDR3 reads CASSSRLLETEAFF. CDR3 coding DNA: TGTGCCAGCAGCTCCCGTTTGCTGGAGACTGAAGCTTTCTTT.

The chain is built from TRBV18 and TRBJ2-5, with D maybe TRBD2 (5 bases). This CDR3 comprises 14 residues. Germline V lookup: CDR1 KGHSH, CDR2 LQKENI. V dropped 3 bases and J dropped 4 bases, with 12 bases sitting between them. In nucleotides, the CDR3 is TGTGCCAGCTCACCCTCAACCGAGGGAGAGACCCAGTACTTC. Translating it yields CASSPSTEGETQYF.

The rearrangement uses TRBV6-5 and TRBJ1-2; D is ambiguous. Germline V gives CDR1 MNHEY, CDR2 SVGAGI. The V and J ends lost 6 bases and 4 bases respectively, with 18 bases between them. This CDR3 is built from 15 residues. This CDR3 is CASSQLAPASYGYTF. DNA of the CDR3: TGTGCCAGCAGCCAGCTTGCCCCCGCCAGCTATGGCTACACCTTC.

V is TRBV7-9 and J is TRBJ1-5, with 7 bases matching TRBD1. Germline loops: CDR1 SEHNR, CDR2 FQNEAQ (reference sequence). The V and J ends lost 7 bases and 4 bases, in that order; junction bases with no gene match: 16. The CDR3 runs 17 residues. CDR3 sequence (DNA): TGTGCCAGCACGTTTAGCTTGGATGACAGGGTGAATCAGCCCCAGCATTTT. This sequence encodes CASTFSLDDRVNQPQHF.

The chain has TRBV7-6 and TRBJ2-7; perhaps TRBD2 as D (6 bases). Germline lookup yields CDR1 SGHVS and CDR2 FNYEAQ. Between the trimmed V and J ends, which lost 5 bases and 5 bases, there was a span of 10 bases. This CDR3 comprises 12 residues. CDR3 in amino acids: CASSEWGDEQYF. CDR3 DNA: TGTGCCAGCAGCGAGTGGGGGGACGAGCAGTACTTC.

The CDR3 protein is CASSVESPAEAFF. As DNA, the CDR3 is TGTGCCAGCAGCGTAGAAAGTCCAGCAGAAGCTTTCTTT. V gene TRBV9 combines with J gene TRBJ1-1; D is unresolved. Germline CDR1 SGDLS, CDR2 YYNGEE. The CDR3 runs to 13 residues. V was cut by 0 bases and J by 8 bases, with 11 bases left in between.

This clone was observed once. The chain couples TRBV28 to TRBJ2-1, with a possible D match to TRBD1 (6 bases). Germline CDR1 reads MDHEN; CDR2 reads SYDVKM. V was cut by 8 bases and J by 2 bases, with 13 bases left in between. The CDR3 covers 14 residues. CDR3 protein: CASYPQGTYNEQFF. In DNA, the CDR3 is TGTGCCAGCTATCCACAGGGCACCTACAATGAGCAGTTCTTC.

The rearrangement uses TRBV9 and TRBJ2-1, with 7 bases aligning to TRBD2. Germline V gene data show CDR1 as SGDLS and CDR2 as YYNGEE. V dropped 3 bases and J dropped 3; count of bases not matched to a gene: 15. The CDR3 spans 18 residues. CDR3 amino acids: CASSAARGEVGSYNEQFF. Here the CDR3 DNA reads TGTGCCAGCAGCGCCGCCCGGGGGGAGGTGGGGAGCTACAATGAGCAGTTCTTC.

The chain carries TRBV5-1 and TRBJ2-7; 7 bases fit TRBD1. The germline CDR1 and CDR2 sequences are SGHRS and YFSETQ. The length of the CDR3 is 14 residues. V lost 1 base, J lost 3 bases, and 4 bases stayed unmatched. The CDR3: CASSLTPGGYEQYF. The CDR3 DNA reads TGCGCCAGCAGCTTGACCCCAGGGGGCTACGAGCAGTACTTC.

This rearrangement joins TRBV7-2 to TRBJ2-1; 10 nucleotides align to TRBD2. The CDR3 runs 15 residues. Germline trimming cut 6 bases from V and 10 bases from J; bases unmatched to any gene: 12. Germline assignment: CDR1 SGHTA and CDR2 FQGNSA. CDR3: CASRPGGASGREQFF. Here the CDR3 DNA reads TGTGCCAGCAGACCTGGGGGGGCTAGCGGGAGAGAGCAGTTCTTC.

V is TRBV29-1 and J is TRBJ2-1, with TRBD2 as a possible D gene (6 bases). The CDR3 length is 14 residues. The V end lost 4 bases, the J end lost 4 bases, and 14 bases lay between the germline ends. The V gene's germline CDR1 is SQVTM and CDR2 ANQGSEA. The CDR3 sequence: CSVVAGILYNEQFF. In DNA form, the CDR3 reads TGCAGCGTTGTGGCGGGAATACTATACAATGAGCAGTTCTTC.

V gene TRBV18 combines with J gene TRBJ1-5; D might be TRBD1 (5 bases). Deletions cut 4 bases from V and 5 bases from J, with 15 bases between. Germline CDR1 and CDR2: KGHSH and LQKENI. The CDR3 runs to 15 residues. The CDR3 DNA sequence: TGTGCCAGCTCACGGGGGGGTAACGGAGATCAGCCCCAGCATTTT. Translation: CASSRGGNGDQPQHF.